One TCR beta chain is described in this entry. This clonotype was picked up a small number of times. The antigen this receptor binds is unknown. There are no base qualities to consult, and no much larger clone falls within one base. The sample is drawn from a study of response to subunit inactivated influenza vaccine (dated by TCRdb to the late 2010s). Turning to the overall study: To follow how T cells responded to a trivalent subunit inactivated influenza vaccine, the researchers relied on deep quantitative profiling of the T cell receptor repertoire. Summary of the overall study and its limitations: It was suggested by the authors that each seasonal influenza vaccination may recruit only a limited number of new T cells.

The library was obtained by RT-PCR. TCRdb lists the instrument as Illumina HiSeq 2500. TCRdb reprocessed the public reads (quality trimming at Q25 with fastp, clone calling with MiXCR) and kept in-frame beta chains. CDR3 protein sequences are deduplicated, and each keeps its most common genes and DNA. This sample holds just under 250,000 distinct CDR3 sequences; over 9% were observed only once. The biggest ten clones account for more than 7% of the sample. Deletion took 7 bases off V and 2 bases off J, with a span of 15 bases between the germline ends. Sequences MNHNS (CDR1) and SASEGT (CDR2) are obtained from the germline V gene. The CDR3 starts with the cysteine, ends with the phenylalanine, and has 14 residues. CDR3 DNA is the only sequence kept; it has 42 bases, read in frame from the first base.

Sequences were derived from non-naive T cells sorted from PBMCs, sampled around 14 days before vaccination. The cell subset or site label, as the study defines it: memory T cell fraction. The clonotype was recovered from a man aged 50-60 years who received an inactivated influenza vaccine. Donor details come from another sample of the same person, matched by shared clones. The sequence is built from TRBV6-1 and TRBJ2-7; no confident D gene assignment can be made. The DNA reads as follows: TGTGCCAGCACCCCCAGCGATACCCCCTACGAGCAGTACTTC. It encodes CASTPSDTPYEQYF.